These T cell receptor beta chains were read from a single sample in a study of response to subunit inactivated influenza vaccine. Via MiXCR, TCRdb re-called the RT-PCR reads, giving one row per CDR3 protein. The sample consists of a few hundred thousand distinct CDR3 sequences, 14% of them appearing once. The starting material was PBMCs from blood, obtained 11 to 12 days after vaccination. These receptors came from a man in his forties or fifties who received an inactivated influenza vaccine. The CDR3 runs from the conserved cysteine through the conserved F or W. Each record gives: J gene, clone size, D gene, V gene, CDR3 protein, CDR3 DNA. The D gene is left open where the match is weak. The size field is filled for only some rows; it gives once, few, many or a size class.

j_gene: TRBJ2-1; abundance: few; d_gene: NA; v_gene: TRBV20-1; CDR3aa: CSAMVGSYNEQFF; CDR3nt: TGCAGTGCTATGGTGGGCTCCTACAATGAGCAGTTCTTC
j_gene: TRBJ2-5; abundance: NA; d_gene: NA; v_gene: TRBV6-1; CDR3aa: CASSLMGRSRVETQYF; CDR3nt: TGTGCCAGCAGTCTGATGGGACGTTCGAGGGTAGAGACCCAGTACTTC
j_gene: TRBJ2-2; abundance: NA; d_gene: NA; v_gene: TRBV5-5; CDR3aa: CASSLTPREDTGELFF; CDR3nt: TGTGCCAGCAGCCTCACCCCCAGGGAGGACACCGGGGAGCTGTTTTTT
j_gene: TRBJ1-3; abundance: few; d_gene: NA; v_gene: TRBV7-6; CDR3aa: CASSLSEFSGNTIYF; CDR3nt: TGTGCCAGCAGCTTATCAGAGTTCTCTGGAAACACCATATATTTT
j_gene: TRBJ2-3; abundance: few; d_gene: TRBD2; v_gene: TRBV5-1; CDR3aa: CASSRSPSGSTDTQYF; CDR3nt: TGCGCCAGCAGCCGGAGCCCTAGCGGTAGCACAGATACGCAGTATTTT
j_gene: TRBJ2-1; abundance: NA; d_gene: TRBD2; v_gene: TRBV20-1; CDR3aa: CSARRRSGGPYNEQFF; CDR3nt: TGCAGTGCTAGACGTCGGAGCGGGGGTCCTTACAATGAGCAGTTCTTC
j_gene: TRBJ2-7; abundance: few; d_gene: TRBD1; v_gene: TRBV20-1; CDR3aa: CSAPRTGEKQYF; CDR3nt: TGCAGTGCTCCCAGGACAGGGGAGAAGCAGTACTTC
j_gene: TRBJ2-3; abundance: many; d_gene: TRBD1; v_gene: TRBV7-3; CDR3aa: CASSLKGPNPGTAGTDTQYF; CDR3nt: TGTGCCAGCAGCTTAAAGGGACCGAATCCCGGGACAGCAGGCACAGATACGCAGTATTTT
j_gene: TRBJ2-2; abundance: few; d_gene: NA; v_gene: TRBV7-8; CDR3aa: CASSLGGLRNTGELFF; CDR3nt: TGTGCCAGCAGCTTAGGGGGACTCCGGAATACCGGGGAGCTGTTTTTT
j_gene: TRBJ2-1; abundance: NA; d_gene: TRBD2; v_gene: TRBV7-2; CDR3aa: CASSLVNSGSGNEQFF; CDR3nt: TGTGCCAGCAGCTTAGTAAACAGCGGGAGTGGCAATGAGCAGTTCTTC
j_gene: TRBJ2-5; abundance: NA; d_gene: NA; v_gene: TRBV11-2; CDR3aa: CASSLMTTQETQYF; CDR3nt: TGTGCCAGCAGCTTGATGACAACCCAAGAGACCCAGTACTTC
j_gene: TRBJ2-1; abundance: NA; d_gene: NA; v_gene: TRBV18; CDR3aa: CASSPGATNNEQFF; CDR3nt: TGTGCCAGCTCACCCGGGGCCACAAACAATGAGCAGTTCTTC
j_gene: TRBJ2-2; abundance: NA; d_gene: NA; v_gene: TRBV6-5; CDR3aa: CASSYSGRYRVTGELFF; CDR3nt: TGTGCCAGCAGTTACTCAGGTCGTTACAGGGTCACCGGGGAGCTGTTTTTT
j_gene: TRBJ2-3; abundance: many; d_gene: NA; v_gene: TRBV12-3/TRBV12-4; CDR3aa: CASSYGWGSTDTQYF; CDR3nt: TGTGCCAGCAGCTACGGTTGGGGTTCCACAGATACGCAGTATTTT
j_gene: TRBJ2-5; abundance: few; d_gene: TRBD2; v_gene: TRBV4-2; CDR3aa: CASSQEWRGEETQYF; CDR3nt: TGTGCCAGCAGCCAAGAATGGCGGGGGGAAGAGACCCAGTACTTC
j_gene: TRBJ2-7; abundance: many; d_gene: TRBD1; v_gene: TRBV7-2; CDR3aa: CASSSWGQAYEQYF; CDR3nt: TGTGCCAGCAGCTCCTGGGGACAGGCCTACGAGCAGTACTTC
j_gene: TRBJ2-3; abundance: many; d_gene: NA; v_gene: TRBV6-4; CDR3aa: CASSESRGATDTQYF; CDR3nt: TGTGCCAGCAGCGAATCCAGGGGGGCTACAGATACGCAGTATTTT
j_gene: TRBJ1-2; abundance: NA; d_gene: NA; v_gene: TRBV7-9; CDR3aa: CASSLAGAGAYGYTF; CDR3nt: TGTGCCAGCAGCTTAGCGGGGGCAGGCGCGTATGGCTACACCTTC
j_gene: TRBJ2-7; abundance: many; d_gene: TRBD1; v_gene: TRBV11-2; CDR3aa: CASSLRDSPYEQYF; CDR3nt: TGTGCCAGCAGCCTACGGGACAGCCCCTACGAGCAGTACTTC
j_gene: TRBJ2-7; abundance: NA; d_gene: TRBD2; v_gene: TRBV7-2; CDR3aa: CASSEGTSGYEQYF; CDR3nt: TGTGCCAGCAGCGAGGGGACTAGCGGCTACGAGCAGTACTTC
j_gene: TRBJ2-1; abundance: NA; d_gene: NA; v_gene: TRBV7-2; CDR3aa: CASIPYAGSSYNEQFF; CDR3nt: TGTGCCAGCATACCGTACGCCGGGAGCTCCTACAATGAGCAGTTCTTC
j_gene: TRBJ2-7; abundance: NA; d_gene: NA; v_gene: TRBV28; CDR3aa: CASSLARWGLYF; CDR3nt: TGTGCCAGCAGTTTAGCCCGATGGGGACTGTACTTC
j_gene: TRBJ2-6; abundance: few; d_gene: TRBD1; v_gene: TRBV2; CDR3aa: CASRGVMAGGYPGANVLTF; CDR3nt: TGTGCCAGCAGAGGGGTAATGGCAGGGGGCTATCCTGGGGCCAACGTCCTGACTTTC
j_gene: TRBJ2-3; abundance: few; d_gene: NA; v_gene: TRBV2; CDR3aa: CASGETRGDTQYF; CDR3nt: TGTGCCAGCGGCGAGACCCGCGGTGATACGCAGTATTTT
j_gene: TRBJ1-2; abundance: few; d_gene: NA; v_gene: TRBV14; CDR3aa: CASSLHQGPNGYTF; CDR3nt: TGTGCCAGCAGCCTTCACCAGGGGCCGAATGGCTACACCTTC
j_gene: TRBJ2-1; abundance: NA; d_gene: NA; v_gene: TRBV7-9; CDR3aa: CDSSLLQGVNEQFF; CDR3nt: TGTGACAGCAGCTTACTACAAGGGGTCAATGAGCAGTTCTTC
j_gene: TRBJ2-3; abundance: few; d_gene: TRBD2; v_gene: TRBV29-1; CDR3aa: CSVTSGGSTDTQYF; CDR3nt: TGCAGCGTAACTAGCGGGGGAAGCACAGATACGCAGTATTTT
j_gene: TRBJ2-7; abundance: few; d_gene: NA; v_gene: TRBV20-1; CDR3aa: CSARNILRDEQYF; CDR3nt: TGCAGTGCCCGCAATATTTTGAGGGACGAGCAGTACTTC
j_gene: TRBJ1-6; abundance: few; d_gene: TRBD1; v_gene: TRBV3-1; CDR3aa: CASSRFRGQGSPLHF; CDR3nt: TGTGCCAGCAGCCGGTTCAGGGGGCAAGGATCACCCCTCCACTTT
j_gene: TRBJ2-1; abundance: few; d_gene: NA; v_gene: TRBV20-1; CDR3aa: CSASSRQGYYNEQFF; CDR3nt: TGCAGTGCTAGTAGTAGGCAGGGGTACTACAATGAGCAGTTCTTC
j_gene: TRBJ2-3; abundance: few; d_gene: TRBD2; v_gene: TRBV14; CDR3aa: CASSQLTSGSPTDTQYF; CDR3nt: TGTGCCAGCAGCCAACTAACTAGCGGGAGTCCAACAGATACGCAGTATTTT
j_gene: TRBJ2-5; abundance: NA; d_gene: NA; v_gene: TRBV5-1; CDR3aa: CASSPVRYQETQYF; CDR3nt: TGCGCCAGCAGCCCGGTGAGGTACCAAGAGACCCAGTACTTC
j_gene: TRBJ1-6; abundance: NA; d_gene: TRBD1; v_gene: TRBV6-5; CDR3aa: CASSYGDDRDNSPLHF; CDR3nt: TGTGCCAGCAGTTACGGGGACGACAGGGATAATTCACCCCTCCACTTT
j_gene: TRBJ1-2; abundance: NA; d_gene: NA; v_gene: TRBV20-1; CDR3aa: CSARDLTSYGYTF; CDR3nt: TGCAGTGCTAGAGATCTGACGTCATATGGCTACACCTTC
j_gene: TRBJ1-1; abundance: few; d_gene: NA; v_gene: TRBV14; CDR3aa: CASSEQSRGTEAFF; CDR3nt: TGTGCCAGCAGCGAACAGTCCAGGGGTACTGAAGCTTTCTTT
j_gene: TRBJ1-4; abundance: few; d_gene: NA; v_gene: TRBV28; CDR3aa: CASSLGRINEKLFF; CDR3nt: TGTGCCAGCAGTTTAGGCCGGATTAATGAAAAACTGTTTTTT
j_gene: TRBJ2-1; abundance: few; d_gene: NA; v_gene: TRBV12-3/TRBV12-4; CDR3aa: CASSLAGGFGEQFF; CDR3nt: TGTGCCAGCAGTTTAGCGGGAGGATTTGGTGAGCAGTTCTTC
j_gene: TRBJ2-1; abundance: many; d_gene: TRBD2; v_gene: TRBV20-1; CDR3aa: CSTRLATEQFF; CDR3nt: TGCAGTACCCGACTAGCGACTGAGCAGTTCTTC
j_gene: TRBJ2-2; abundance: NA; d_gene: NA; v_gene: TRBV29-1; CDR3aa: CSVKQRRTGELFF; CDR3nt: TGCAGCGTCAAACAAAGGAGAACCGGGGAGCTGTTTTTT
j_gene: TRBJ2-7; abundance: NA; d_gene: NA; v_gene: TRBV7-8; CDR3aa: CASSLAYRMGFSYEQYF; CDR3nt: TGTGCCAGCAGCTTAGCGTATCGGATGGGGTTCTCCTACGAGCAGTACTTC
j_gene: TRBJ2-2; abundance: few; d_gene: NA; v_gene: TRBV10-3; CDR3aa: CAIRDNRDSGELFF; CDR3nt: TGTGCCATCAGGGATAACAGGGATTCCGGGGAGCTGTTTTTT
j_gene: TRBJ2-7; abundance: few; d_gene: NA; v_gene: TRBV10-3; CDR3aa: CAISVGANEQYF; CDR3nt: TGTGCCATCAGTGTGGGGGCCAACGAGCAGTACTTC
j_gene: TRBJ1-1; abundance: few; d_gene: TRBD1; v_gene: TRBV11-2; CDR3aa: CASRDTTGAGEAFF; CDR3nt: TGTGCCAGCCGGGATACTACAGGGGCGGGTGAAGCTTTCTTT
j_gene: TRBJ2-7; abundance: NA; d_gene: TRBD2; v_gene: TRBV6-2/TRBV6-3; CDR3aa: CASRGLDRPLTYEQYF; CDR3nt: TGTGCCAGCAGGGGACTAGACCGACCACTAACCTACGAGCAGTACTTC
j_gene: TRBJ2-2; abundance: NA; d_gene: NA; v_gene: TRBV12-3/TRBV12-4; CDR3aa: CASSLRQVHGELFF; CDR3nt: TGTGCCAGCAGTCTCAGACAGGTTCACGGGGAGCTGTTTTTT
j_gene: TRBJ2-7; abundance: many; d_gene: NA; v_gene: TRBV7-9; CDR3aa: CASRNSEGTYEQYF; CDR3nt: TGTGCCAGCAGAAACAGTGAGGGGACCTACGAGCAGTACTTC
j_gene: TRBJ2-5; abundance: NA; d_gene: NA; v_gene: TRBV7-9; CDR3aa: CASVVHQETQYF; CDR3nt: TGTGCCAGTGTGGTGCACCAAGAGACCCAGTACTTC
j_gene: TRBJ1-4; abundance: NA; d_gene: TRBD1; v_gene: TRBV12-3/TRBV12-4; CDR3aa: CASSPRQGVKLFF; CDR3nt: TGTGCCAGCAGTCCCCGGCAGGGGGTAAAACTGTTTTTT
j_gene: TRBJ1-2; abundance: few; d_gene: NA; v_gene: TRBV6-1; CDR3aa: CASRLDTANYGYTF; CDR3nt: TGTGCCAGCAGACTGGACACGGCCAACTATGGCTACACCTTC
j_gene: TRBJ2-7; abundance: few; d_gene: TRBD1; v_gene: TRBV4-2; CDR3aa: CASSQASRQGAYEQYF; CDR3nt: TGTGCCAGCAGCCAAGCTTCAAGACAGGGGGCCTACGAGCAGTACTTC
j_gene: TRBJ2-7; abundance: NA; d_gene: NA; v_gene: TRBV5-1; CDR3aa: CASSLDRYTHEQYF; CDR3nt: TGCGCCAGCAGCTTGGACAGATATACACACGAGCAGTACTTC
j_gene: TRBJ2-2; abundance: NA; d_gene: NA; v_gene: TRBV20-1; CDR3aa: CSARTRLGTGELFF; CDR3nt: TGCAGTGCTAGGACCCGTTTAGGCACCGGGGAGCTGTTTTTT
j_gene: TRBJ2-7; abundance: many; d_gene: NA; v_gene: TRBV11-2; CDR3aa: CASSLGTLYEQYF; CDR3nt: TGTGCCAGCAGCTTAGGGACACTCTACGAGCAGTACTTC
j_gene: TRBJ2-7; abundance: NA; d_gene: TRBD2; v_gene: TRBV5-1; CDR3aa: CASSPGGGARGYEQYF; CDR3nt: TGCGCCAGCAGCCCGGGAGGCGGGGCGAGGGGCTACGAGCAGTACTTC
j_gene: TRBJ2-7; abundance: many; d_gene: NA; v_gene: TRBV4-1; CDR3aa: CASSHLGAEQYF; CDR3nt: TGCGCCAGCAGCCACCTAGGAGCGGAGCAGTACTTC
j_gene: TRBJ2-7; abundance: NA; d_gene: NA; v_gene: TRBV4-2; CDR3aa: CASSQDLQGWHEQYF; CDR3nt: TGTGCCAGCAGCCAAGATCTGCAGGGGTGGCACGAGCAGTACTTC
j_gene: TRBJ2-7; abundance: few; d_gene: TRBD1; v_gene: TRBV29-1; CDR3aa: CSVRDRPQYEQYF; CDR3nt: TGCAGCGTCCGGGACAGGCCCCAGTACGAGCAGTACTTC
j_gene: TRBJ2-3; abundance: NA; d_gene: NA; v_gene: TRBV5-1; CDR3aa: CASSVQGGVADTQYF; CDR3nt: TGCGCCAGCAGCGTACAAGGGGGAGTTGCAGATACGCAGTATTTT
j_gene: TRBJ2-1; abundance: many; d_gene: NA; v_gene: TRBV29-1; CDR3aa: CSVDGGAHYNEQFF; CDR3nt: TGCAGCGTTGATGGGGGAGCTCACTACAATGAGCAGTTCTTC
j_gene: TRBJ1-1; abundance: NA; d_gene: NA; v_gene: TRBV5-1; CDR3aa: CASRRVQGRSEAFF; CDR3nt: TGCGCCAGCAGAAGGGTACAAGGGAGGTCGGAAGCTTTCTTT